A selection of T cell receptor beta chains follows, all from one sample in a study of blood T cell repertoires in COVID-19. Clones were sequenced by immunoSEQ multiplex PCR, and TCRdb holds only the in-frame ones, with some missing. The sample shows some 530,000 clones, approximately 83% of them seen only once. The specimen sequenced was peripheral blood. The receptors shown here come from a human donor in a cohort sampled during active COVID-19. CDR3s include the opening cysteine and the closing phenylalanine or tryptophan. Fields, in order: V gene, CDR3 length, J gene, clone size, D gene, CDR3 DNA, CDR3 protein. D genes are given only for firm matches. The listing skips clone size in some rows; elsewhere it reads once, few, many or a size class.

V gene: TRBV7-2
CDR3 length: 13
J gene: TRBJ2-3
clone size: -
D gene: TRBD2
CDR3 DNA: TGTGCCAGCAGCCTCTCGGGGGGAGATACGCAGTATTTT
CDR3 protein: CASSLSGGDTQYF

V gene: TRBV30
CDR3 length: 13
J gene: TRBJ1-6
clone size: -
D gene: -
CDR3 DNA: TGTGCCTGGACCGGGACACGTAATTCACCCCTCCACTTT
CDR3 protein: CAWTGTRNSPLHF

V gene: TRBV6-5
CDR3 length: 14
J gene: TRBJ2-7
clone size: few
D gene: TRBD1
CDR3 DNA: TGTGCCAGCAGTTACTCGGACAGGACCTACGAGCAGTACTTC
CDR3 protein: CASSYSDRTYEQYF

V gene: TRBV12-5
CDR3 length: 16
J gene: TRBJ1-1
clone size: -
D gene: -
CDR3 DNA: TGTGCTAGTGGTTCGGGGGGGGCCCTTGGGAACACTGAAGCTTTCTTT
CDR3 protein: CASGSGGALGNTEAFF

V gene: TRBV18
CDR3 length: 14
J gene: TRBJ2-5
clone size: -
D gene: TRBD2
CDR3 DNA: TGTGCCAGCTCACGGACTAGCGGACAAGAGACCCAGTACTTC
CDR3 protein: CASSRTSGQETQYF

V gene: TRBV11-3
CDR3 length: 14
J gene: TRBJ2-7
clone size: -
D gene: TRBD1
CDR3 DNA: TGTGCCAGCAGCTTAGGCTCGACAGGGAGCGAGCAGTACTTC
CDR3 protein: CASSLGSTGSEQYF

V gene: TRBV20-1
CDR3 length: 18
J gene: TRBJ2-1
clone size: few
D gene: TRBD2
CDR3 DNA: TGCAGTGCTAGTACGGCTAGCGGGAGGTCCAGCTCCTACAATGAGCAGTTCTTC
CDR3 protein: CSASTASGRSSSYNEQFF

V gene: TRBV7-2
CDR3 length: 16
J gene: TRBJ2-5
clone size: -
D gene: TRBD2
CDR3 DNA: TGTGCCAGCAGCTACTATCGGACTAGCATTATGGAGACCCAGTACTTC
CDR3 protein: CASSYYRTSIMETQYF

V gene: TRBV6-2/TRBV6-3
CDR3 length: 16
J gene: TRBJ1-3
clone size: -
D gene: -
CDR3 DNA: TGTGCCAGCAGTTTCGTCGAGTTTATGGCTGGAAACACCATATATTTT
CDR3 protein: CASSFVEFMAGNTIYF

V gene: TRBV6-5
CDR3 length: 15
J gene: TRBJ2-7
clone size: -
D gene: TRBD1
CDR3 DNA: TGTGCCAGCAGTAGCCCGGGACAGGGTGCCTACGAGCAGTACTTC
CDR3 protein: CASSSPGQGAYEQYF

V gene: TRBV7-6
CDR3 length: 16
J gene: TRBJ2-7
clone size: once
D gene: -
CDR3 DNA: TGTGCCAGCAGCCGGGGGAATGGTCTGATTCCTAACGAGCAGTACTTC
CDR3 protein: CASSRGNGLIPNEQYF

V gene: TRBV5-1
CDR3 length: 14
J gene: TRBJ2-4
clone size: once
D gene: TRBD1
CDR3 DNA: TGCGCCAGCAGCTTCAGGGGGCCCGAAAACATTCAGTACTTC
CDR3 protein: CASSFRGPENIQYF

V gene: TRBV27
CDR3 length: 14
J gene: TRBJ2-1
clone size: -
D gene: TRBD2
CDR3 DNA: TGTGCCAGCATACTAGCGGGGGGCCTCAATGAGCAGTTCTTC
CDR3 protein: CASILAGGLNEQFF

V gene: TRBV28
CDR3 length: 16
J gene: TRBJ1-4
clone size: -
D gene: -
CDR3 DNA: TGTGCCAGCAGTTTATATGGGGGCGTCACTAATGAAAAACTGTTTTTT
CDR3 protein: CASSLYGGVTNEKLFF

V gene: TRBV27
CDR3 length: 11
J gene: TRBJ1-2
clone size: few
D gene: -
CDR3 DNA: TGTGCCAGCGGGACTGGGTATGGCTACACCTTC
CDR3 protein: CASGTGYGYTF

V gene: TRBV5-1
CDR3 length: 17
J gene: TRBJ2-7
clone size: -
D gene: TRBD2
CDR3 DNA: TGCGCCAGCAGCATTGGACTAGCGGGAGGGAGTCCTTACGAGCAGTACTTC
CDR3 protein: CASSIGLAGGSPYEQYF

V gene: TRBV11-2
CDR3 length: 17
J gene: TRBJ2-7
clone size: -
D gene: TRBD2
CDR3 DNA: TGTGCCAGCAGCTTCTGGACTAGCGGGAGCATTACCTACGAGCAGTACTTC
CDR3 protein: CASSFWTSGSITYEQYF

V gene: TRBV5-4
CDR3 length: 13
J gene: TRBJ2-5
clone size: -
D gene: -
CDR3 DNA: TGTGCCAGCAGCGTGGACAGTGGAGAGACCCAGTACTTC
CDR3 protein: CASSVDSGETQYF

V gene: TRBV7-3
CDR3 length: 17
J gene: TRBJ2-1
clone size: once
D gene: -
CDR3 DNA: TGTGCCAGCAGCTTAAATTCTAGGGGGGGAGAAATGGGTGAGCAGTTCTTC
CDR3 protein: CASSLNSRGGEMGEQFF

V gene: TRBV19
CDR3 length: 13
J gene: TRBJ2-5
clone size: -
D gene: TRBD1
CDR3 DNA: TGTGCCAGTAGTAGACAGGGGGCGAAGACCCAGTACTTC
CDR3 protein: CASSRQGAKTQYF

V gene: TRBV4-1
CDR3 length: 19
J gene: TRBJ2-2
clone size: -
D gene: TRBD2
CDR3 DNA: TGCGCCAGCAGCCAATTAGCGGGAGCCCCTACGGCGAACACCGGGGAGCTGTTTTTT
CDR3 protein: CASSQLAGAPTANTGELFF

V gene: TRBV11-1
CDR3 length: 13
J gene: TRBJ1-2
clone size: -
D gene: -
CDR3 DNA: TGTGCCAGCAGTTTGGACGGGGGACGGGGCTACACCTTC
CDR3 protein: CASSLDGGRGYTF

V gene: TRBV5-4
CDR3 length: 15
J gene: TRBJ2-1
clone size: -
D gene: TRBD2
CDR3 DNA: TGTGCCAGCAGCCCGACTAGCGGGAGAATAGATGAGCAGTTCTTC
CDR3 protein: CASSPTSGRIDEQFF

V gene: TRBV30
CDR3 length: 13
J gene: TRBJ2-7
clone size: -
D gene: -
CDR3 DNA: TGTGCCTGGAGTCCCGGGACTCTTGGGGGGCAGTACTTC
CDR3 protein: CAWSPGTLGGQYF

V gene: TRBV7-8
CDR3 length: 15
J gene: TRBJ1-2
clone size: -
D gene: TRBD1
CDR3 DNA: TGTGCCAGCAGCTTAGGACAGGGGCAAAACTATGGCTACACCTTC
CDR3 protein: CASSLGQGQNYGYTF

V gene: TRBV4-2
CDR3 length: 14
J gene: TRBJ1-2
clone size: -
D gene: -
CDR3 DNA: TGTGCCAGCAGCCGAACGGGACAAATAAGAGGCTACACCTTC
CDR3 protein: CASSRTGQIRGYTF

V gene: TRBV18
CDR3 length: 15
J gene: TRBJ1-2
clone size: -
D gene: TRBD1
CDR3 DNA: TGTGCCAGCTCACCGGGAGGACAGGGCGCAGATGGCTACACCTTC
CDR3 protein: CASSPGGQGADGYTF

V gene: TRBV11-2
CDR3 length: 15
J gene: TRBJ1-1
clone size: -
D gene: -
CDR3 DNA: TGTGCCAGCAGCTTAGAAGGGAGGTGGGACACTGAAGCTTTCTTT
CDR3 protein: CASSLEGRWDTEAFF

V gene: TRBV30
CDR3 length: 13
J gene: TRBJ1-1
clone size: -
D gene: -
CDR3 DNA: TGTGCCTGGGTACACAGCATGAACTCTGAAGCTTTCTTT
CDR3 protein: CAWVHSMNSEAFF

V gene: TRBV4-1
CDR3 length: 16
J gene: TRBJ2-7
clone size: -
D gene: -
CDR3 DNA: TGCGCCAGCAGCCAAGCTCCCAGGGGCATCTTCAACGAGCAGTACTTC
CDR3 protein: CASSQAPRGIFNEQYF

V gene: TRBV6-6
CDR3 length: 14
J gene: TRBJ2-1
clone size: -
D gene: TRBD2
CDR3 DNA: TGTGCCAGCAGGCCGGGACTAGCGGGCTGGGAGCAGTTCTTC
CDR3 protein: CASRPGLAGWEQFF

V gene: TRBV5-5
CDR3 length: 13
J gene: TRBJ1-1
clone size: -
D gene: -
CDR3 DNA: TGTGCCAGCAGCTTGCATTTGGCCACTGAAGCTTTCTTT
CDR3 protein: CASSLHLATEAFF

V gene: TRBV28
CDR3 length: 14
J gene: TRBJ1-3
clone size: -
D gene: -
CDR3 DNA: TGTGCCAGCACACGGGACACTCCAGGAAACACCATATATTTT
CDR3 protein: CASTRDTPGNTIYF

V gene: TRBV9
CDR3 length: 15
J gene: TRBJ1-6
clone size: few
D gene: TRBD1
CDR3 DNA: TGTGCCAGCAGCGGAACACAGGGGGCCTTTTCACCCCTCCACTTT
CDR3 protein: CASSGTQGAFSPLHF

V gene: TRBV11-2
CDR3 length: 17
J gene: TRBJ2-1
clone size: -
D gene: TRBD2
CDR3 DNA: TGTGCCAGCAGCTTACCCAAACTAGCGGGAGAGTGGAATGAGCAGTTCTTC
CDR3 protein: CASSLPKLAGEWNEQFF

V gene: TRBV5-6
CDR3 length: 15
J gene: TRBJ2-1
clone size: -
D gene: TRBD2
CDR3 DNA: TGTGCCAGCAGCTTACTAGCGGGAGGGCTGGGGGAGCAGTTCTTC
CDR3 protein: CASSLLAGGLGEQFF

V gene: TRBV12-3/TRBV12-4
CDR3 length: 13
J gene: TRBJ1-1
clone size: -
D gene: -
CDR3 DNA: TGTGCCAGCAGTTACAGCATGAACACTGAAGCTTTCTTT
CDR3 protein: CASSYSMNTEAFF

V gene: TRBV29-1
CDR3 length: 15
J gene: TRBJ1-2
clone size: -
D gene: -
CDR3 DNA: TGCAGCGTTGAAGGCCAGGGGTTTTCCTTGGGCGGCTACACCTTC
CDR3 protein: CSVEGQGFSLGGYTF

V gene: TRBV6-2/TRBV6-3
CDR3 length: 16
J gene: TRBJ1-1
clone size: once
D gene: TRBD1
CDR3 DNA: TGTGCCAGCAGTTCCTTGACAGGGGACATCAGAGTTGAAGCTTTCTTT
CDR3 protein: CASSSLTGDIRVEAFF

V gene: TRBV6-2/TRBV6-3
CDR3 length: 16
J gene: TRBJ1-5
clone size: -
D gene: -
CDR3 DNA: TGTGCCAGCAGTCGGCCCCGGGGTGGAGGCAATCAGCCCCAGCATTTT
CDR3 protein: CASSRPRGGGNQPQHF

V gene: TRBV28
CDR3 length: 13
J gene: TRBJ1-2
clone size: -
D gene: -
CDR3 DNA: TGTGCCAGCAGTCAGGGCCCGAACTATGGCTACACCTTC
CDR3 protein: CASSQGPNYGYTF

V gene: TRBV11-2
CDR3 length: 16
J gene: TRBJ2-2
clone size: -
D gene: TRBD2
CDR3 DNA: TGTGCCAGCAGCGAGCGGGGGCAGGGTGCCACCGGGGAGCTGTTTTTT
CDR3 protein: CASSERGQGATGELFF

V gene: TRBV7-9
CDR3 length: 17
J gene: TRBJ2-2
clone size: -
D gene: TRBD2
CDR3 DNA: TGTGCCAGCATCCCGACTAGCGGGAGCCGATCTGCCGGGGAGCTGTTTTTT
CDR3 protein: CASIPTSGSRSAGELFF

V gene: TRBV4-1
CDR3 length: 14
J gene: TRBJ2-7
clone size: -
D gene: -
CDR3 DNA: TGCGCCAGCAGCCAAGATTCGGTCCTGAACGAGCAGTACTTC
CDR3 protein: CASSQDSVLNEQYF

V gene: TRBV6-5
CDR3 length: 14
J gene: TRBJ1-1
clone size: -
D gene: -
CDR3 DNA: TGTGCCAGCCACCCGTCGGGGGTGAGTACTGAAGCTTTCTTT
CDR3 protein: CASHPSGVSTEAFF

V gene: TRBV5-1
CDR3 length: 15
J gene: TRBJ1-3
clone size: -
D gene: -
CDR3 DNA: TGCGCCAGCAGCTCACAGGGATTGGCTGGAAACACCATATATTTT
CDR3 protein: CASSSQGLAGNTIYF

V gene: TRBV18
CDR3 length: 13
J gene: TRBJ2-5
clone size: -
D gene: TRBD2
CDR3 DNA: TGTGCCAGCTCAATCGGACTAGGGGAGACCCAGTACTTC
CDR3 protein: CASSIGLGETQYF

V gene: TRBV4-1
CDR3 length: 14
J gene: TRBJ1-5
clone size: -
D gene: -
CDR3 DNA: TGCGCCAGCAGCCCTACAGGGCCGGATCAGCCCCAGCATTTT
CDR3 protein: CASSPTGPDQPQHF

V gene: TRBV19
CDR3 length: 15
J gene: TRBJ2-7
clone size: -
D gene: TRBD2
CDR3 DNA: TGTGCCAGTAGCCCGGGGGGGAGCCTCACCTACGAGCAGTACTTC
CDR3 protein: CASSPGGSLTYEQYF

V gene: TRBV18
CDR3 length: 13
J gene: TRBJ1-2
clone size: few
D gene: TRBD1
CDR3 DNA: TGTGCCAGCTCACCTGACAGGGGGCTTGGCTACACCTTC
CDR3 protein: CASSPDRGLGYTF

V gene: TRBV10-2
CDR3 length: 15
J gene: TRBJ1-1
clone size: few
D gene: -
CDR3 DNA: TGCGCCAGCAGTGATGAGCAATTCCAGAACACTGAAGCTTTCTTT
CDR3 protein: CASSDEQFQNTEAFF

V gene: TRBV6-9
CDR3 length: 17
J gene: TRBJ2-3
clone size: -
D gene: TRBD2
CDR3 DNA: TGTGCCAGCAGTTATTCGGGACTAGCGGCTAGCACAGATACGCAGTATTTT
CDR3 protein: CASSYSGLAASTDTQYF

V gene: TRBV2
CDR3 length: 15
J gene: TRBJ2-3
clone size: -
D gene: TRBD1
CDR3 DNA: TGTGCCAGCCTAGCCCGACAGGGACGCACAGATACGCAGTATTTT
CDR3 protein: CASLARQGRTDTQYF

V gene: TRBV6-5
CDR3 length: 16
J gene: TRBJ2-1
clone size: -
D gene: TRBD2
CDR3 DNA: TGTGCCAGCAGTTACTCGTTCCGGGGGGGCGTGGATGAGCAGTTCTTC
CDR3 protein: CASSYSFRGGVDEQFF